This section outlines one T cell receptor beta chain sequence together with its context. Its antigen is as yet unknown. This entry is derived from a study of shared clonotypes between healthy human individuals. Study-level findings and limits: It was expected that sequencing depth would affect clonotype sharing among donors.

Germline V gives CDR1 SGHRS, CDR2 YFSETQ. V was pared by 0 bases and J by 1 base, with 14 bases of the junction left unmatched. CDR3 length: 19 residues. Sequenced by immunoSEQ multiplex PCR; TCRdb stores in-frame clones only, minus some. The data contain over a million clones, 78% of them singletons. Sequenced: memory CD4+ T cells from PBMCs. The sample's subset: CD45RA-negative fraction. This clonotype was obtained from a man aged 18 to 30 in good health. Some clones in this sample may be carry-over from other donors' samples. The chain joins TRBV5-1 to TRBJ2-7; 9 bases line up with TRBD2. Here the CDR3 DNA reads TGCGCCAGCAGCTTGGGGGCCCTTACTAGCGGGCCTGCTTCCTACGAGCAGTACTTC. As protein: CASSLGALTSGPASYEQYF. The complete variable domain, with remaining parts taken from reference TRBV5-1 and TRBJ2-7, reads KAGVTQTPRYLIKTRGQQVTLSCSPISGHRSVSWYQQTPGQGLQFLFEYFSETQRNKGNFPGRFSGRQFSNSRSEMNVSTLELGDSALYLCASSLGALTSGPASYEQYFGPGTRLTVT.